One and the same sample provided the 2 T cell receptor beta chains below, sequenced in a study of beta chain features in type 1 diabetes. Study-wide points: Shortening that was moderate but significant affected the TCRB CDR3s of Type 1 diabetes patients in all four CD4+ subsets.

Investigators reverse transcribed all isolated RNA, so they sequenced expressed TCRB transcripts. Libraries were prepared by immunoSEQ multiplex PCR; TCRdb keeps only in-frame clonotypes and omits some of them. The sample includes about 140,000 clones, about an eighth of them seen just once. These receptors are not linked to any known antigen. Sequenced sample: central memory CD4+ T cells from blood. The receptors were gathered from a man aged 18 to 30 with type 1 diabetes.

As to this clone: The junction shows a germline mismatch at one end, possibly a read error. The CDR3 here is CASSLVGRGGPETQYF. The CDR3 DNA is TGTGCTAGCAGCTTAGTTGGAAGAGGGGGGCCCGAGACCCAGTACTTC. The V gene is TRBV7-7, the J gene TRBJ2-5, with D perhaps matching TRBD1 or TRBD2 (6 bases each). The germline CDR1 and CDR2 sequences are SSHAT and FNYEAQ (reference sequence). This CDR3 is 16 amino acids long.

CDR3 DNA: TGTGCCAGCAGCTTGAGGGGCAGGCTAGGGGCTGAAGCTTTCTTT. Translation: CASSLRGRLGAEAFF. The chain carries TRBV7-4 and TRBJ1-1; weak D call: TRBD1 (5 bases). The germline gives CDR1 SGHVT, CDR2 SQSDAQ. V was trimmed by 3 bases and J by 6 bases, leaving 17 bases between them. The CDR3 sequence is 15 residues long.